The 10 T cell receptor beta chains given below trace back to one sample, sequenced in a study of cytomegalovirus exposure and HLA in healthy donors. Generated by immunoSEQ multiplex PCR, the TCRdb table keeps only in-frame clones and is missing some. The sample yields around 140,000 clones, over 90% seen once. The specimen sequenced was PBMCs. These receptors originate from a man aged 18 to 29 in good health and CMV-seropositive.

The chain combines TRBV28 with TRBJ2-2; D is unclear. In germline, CDR1 is MDHEN, CDR2 SYDVKM. The CDR3 is made up of 15 amino acids. V lost 7 bases and J lost 7, with 19 bases in between. CDR3 protein: CASTEVLRVGGELFF. The CDR3 DNA reads TGTGCCAGCACCGAAGTCCTCCGGGTTGGCGGGGAGCTGTTTTTT.

This clone was detected a few times. V gene TRBV15 combines with J gene TRBJ1-1; perhaps TRBD1 as D (5 bases). In germline, CDR1 is LNHNV, CDR2 YYDKDF (reference sequence). V was shortened by 5 bases and J by 0 bases, with 16 bases between the two germline ends. The CDR3 spans 16 residues. CDR3 nucleotide sequence: TGTGCCACCAGCGAGTACACAGGAGGGTTGAACACTGAAGCTTTCTTT. Translated: CATSEYTGGLNTEAFF.

The chain is built from TRBV27 and TRBJ2-7; 8 bases map to TRBD1. V dropped 4 bases and J dropped 3; count of bases not matched to a gene: 5. From germline, CDR1 is MNHEY and CDR2 SMNVEV (reference sequence). CDR3 length: 14 residues. The CDR3 DNA follows: TGTGCCAGCAGTTCGAACACAGGGGGCTACGAGCAGTACTTC. As protein: CASSSNTGGYEQYF.

V is TRBV4-2 and J is TRBJ2-1, with D perhaps TRBD2 (6 bases). Germline assignment: CDR1 LGHNA and CDR2 YNFKEQ. V dropped 0 bases and J dropped 7 bases, with 10 bases sitting between them. The CDR3 covers 14 residues. DNA for the CDR3: TGTGCCAGCAGCCAAGAGGGACTCCTAAATGAGCAGTTCTTC. Protein sequence: CASSQEGLLNEQFF.

With respect to this clone: Additional DNA sequences in this sample encode the identical CDR3. This chain connects TRBV2 to TRBJ1-5; a weak D match, TRBD1 (5 bases). Per the germline V gene, CDR1 is SNHLY and CDR2 is FYNNEI. The length of the CDR3 is 14 residues. The CDR3 DNA reads as TGTGCTTGTAAGGGGTCTCCATACAATCAGCCCCAGCATTTT. Translating gives CACKGSPYNQPQHF.

The count of this clone is one. V usage is TRBV7-2 and J usage is TRBJ2-5; a weak D match, TRBD1 (7 bases). Germline V gene sequence: CDR1 SGHTA, CDR2 FQGNSA. Deletions cut 1 base from V and 5 bases from J, with 20 bases between. The CDR3 runs 17 residues. This CDR3 reads CASSLGGDSEVRETQYF. The CDR3 region has the DNA TGTGCCAGCAGCTTAGGGGGGGACAGTGAAGTTAGGGAGACCCAGTACTTC.

This sequence joins TRBV15 and TRBJ2-1; D is perhaps TRBD2 (6 bases). Germline CDR1 and CDR2: LNHNV and YYDKDF (reference sequence). The CDR3 has 17 residues. Deletions cut 1 base from V and 9 bases from J, with 22 bases between. CDR3: CATSRGLARGSGAEQFF. The CDR3 bases are TGTGCCACCAGCAGAGGGCTAGCGAGAGGGAGTGGGGCTGAGCAGTTCTTC.

The chain uses TRBV5-4 and TRBJ2-7, with 10 nucleotides matching TRBD2. This CDR3 contains 16 residues. The germline V gene has CDR1 SGHNT and CDR2 YYREEE (reference sequence). The junction had 7 bases not matched to a gene; V was cut back by 0 bases and J by 4 bases. CDR3 in DNA: TGTGCCAGCAGCTTGGATCCAGCGGGAGGGGTTTACGAGCAGTACTTC. It codes for CASSLDPAGGVYEQYF.

V and J are TRBV5-1 and TRBJ2-7; 13 bases are shared with TRBD2. Germline loops: CDR1 SGHRS, CDR2 YFSETQ. This CDR3 is built from 16 residues. Trimming at V came to 0 bases and at J to 3 bases, leaving 3 bases not matched to a gene. CDR3 DNA sequence: TGCGCCAGCAGCTTGGCCGGGACTAGCGGGATCTACGAGCAGTACTTC. It specifies CASSLAGTSGIYEQYF.

V is TRBV29-1 and J is TRBJ1-1, with no clear D. V shed 4 bases and J shed 0 bases, with 6 bases lying between them. Germline V gene lookup returns CDR1 SQVTM and CDR2 ANQGSEA. The CDR3 has 12 amino acids. In DNA, the CDR3 is TGCAGCGTTGCCCCTATGAACACTGAAGCTTTCTTT. As protein: CSVAPMNTEAFF.